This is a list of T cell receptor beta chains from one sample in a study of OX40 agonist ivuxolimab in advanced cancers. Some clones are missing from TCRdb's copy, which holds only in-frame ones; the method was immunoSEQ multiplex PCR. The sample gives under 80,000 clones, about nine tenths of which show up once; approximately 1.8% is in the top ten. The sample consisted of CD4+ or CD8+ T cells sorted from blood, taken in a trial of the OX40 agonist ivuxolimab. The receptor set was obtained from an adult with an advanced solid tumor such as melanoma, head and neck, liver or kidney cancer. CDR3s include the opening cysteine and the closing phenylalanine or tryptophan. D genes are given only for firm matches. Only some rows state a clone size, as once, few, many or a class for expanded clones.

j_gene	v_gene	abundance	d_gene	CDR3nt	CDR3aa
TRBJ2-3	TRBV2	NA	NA	TGTGCCAGCAGCGCCCTGTTGGGGGCAGATACGCAGTATTTT	CASSALLGADTQYF
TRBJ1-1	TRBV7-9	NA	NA	TGTGCCAGCAGCTCAAAATCCCCCTTCACTGAAGCTTTCTTT	CASSSKSPFTEAFF
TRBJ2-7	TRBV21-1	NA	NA	TGTGCCAGCAGCAAACCGGACAGGTCTTTGGACGAGCAGTACTTC	CASSKPDRSLDEQYF
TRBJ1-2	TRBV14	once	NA	TGTGCCAGCAGCCAAGAAAGGCAGGTGGTCTATGGCTACACCTTC	CASSQERQVVYGYTF
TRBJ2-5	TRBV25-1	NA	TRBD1	TGTGCCAGCAGTCGCCAGGGGGTTGAGACCCAGTACTTC	CASSRQGVETQYF
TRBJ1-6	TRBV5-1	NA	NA	TGCGCCAGCAGCTTGAGTTCACCCCTCCACTTT	CASSLSSPLHF
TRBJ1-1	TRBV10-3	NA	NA	TGTGCCATCAGCCCTGGGACGGAATACACTGAAGCTTTCTTT	CAISPGTEYTEAFF
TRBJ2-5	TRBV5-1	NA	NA	TGCGCCAGCAGCTCTAGGACAGACCGCCCGGAGACCCAGTACTTC	CASSSRTDRPETQYF
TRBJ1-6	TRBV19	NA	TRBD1	TGTGCCAGTAGTATCACAGGGGATTGGGATTCACCCCTCCACTTT	CASSITGDWDSPLHF
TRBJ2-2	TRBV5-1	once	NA	TGCGCCAGCAGATTGAACAGGGTTGACACCGGGGAGCTGTTTTTT	CASRLNRVDTGELFF
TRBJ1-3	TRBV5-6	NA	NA	TGTGCCAGCAGCTTGGTCGGCAGGGCTGGAAACACCATATATTTT	CASSLVGRAGNTIYF
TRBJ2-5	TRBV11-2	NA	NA	TGTGCCAGCAGCTTAAGGGGGGCACTGGGCCAAGAGACCCAGTACTTC	CASSLRGALGQETQYF
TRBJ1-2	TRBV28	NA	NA	TGTGCCACCCATCTTGGGGGGTCCTATGGCTACACCTTC	CATHLGGSYGYTF
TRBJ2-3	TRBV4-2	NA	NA	TGTGCCAGCAGCCAAGGCTTCTTCAACACAGATACGCAGTATTTT	CASSQGFFNTDTQYF
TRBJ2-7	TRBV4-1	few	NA	TGCGCCAGCAGCCAAGAATACCTCTACGAGCAGTACTTC	CASSQEYLYEQYF
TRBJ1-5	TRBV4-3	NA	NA	TGCGCCAGCAGCCAAGATTACGGGGTCGGCAATCAGCCCCAGCATTTT	CASSQDYGVGNQPQHF
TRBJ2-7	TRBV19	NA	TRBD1	TGTGCCAGTAGTATAGAAGGGGGCAGTTCCTACGAGCAGTACTTC	CASSIEGGSSYEQYF
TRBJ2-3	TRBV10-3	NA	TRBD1	TGTGCCATCAGTTTACAGGGGACAGATACGCAGTATTTT	CAISLQGTDTQYF
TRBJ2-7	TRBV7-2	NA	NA	TGTGCCAGCAGCCGACCGGGACCGACTTACGAGCAGTACTTC	CASSRPGPTYEQYF
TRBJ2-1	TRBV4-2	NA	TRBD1	TGTGCCAGCAGCCAAGGAACAGGGGTTGGCAATGAGCAGTTCTTC	CASSQGTGVGNEQFF
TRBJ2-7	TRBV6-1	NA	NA	TGTGCCAGCAGCAGGGTTAGCGGCGAGCAGTACTTC	CASSRVSGEQYF
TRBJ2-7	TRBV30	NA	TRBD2	TGTGCCTGGAGAGTCCTAGCGGGACCCCCCTACGAGCAGTACTTC	CAWRVLAGPPYEQYF
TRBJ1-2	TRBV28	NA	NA	TGTGCCAGCAGTTTAAGGGTCAACTATGGCTACACCTTC	CASSLRVNYGYTF
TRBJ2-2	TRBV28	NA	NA	TGTGCCAGCAGTTTACCCCTGCTGACAGGGAACACCGGGGAGCTGTTTTTT	CASSLPLLTGNTGELFF
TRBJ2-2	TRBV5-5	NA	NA	TGTGCCAGCAGCTTGTACGGGGATTCCGGGGAGCTGTTTTTT	CASSLYGDSGELFF
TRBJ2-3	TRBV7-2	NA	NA	TGTGCCAGCAGCTTAGCCGGGGGGCTCGCAGATACGCAGTATTTT	CASSLAGGLADTQYF
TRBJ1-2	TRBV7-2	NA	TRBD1	TGTGCCAGCAGCTCGACAGGGACTAACTATGGCTACACCTTC	CASSSTGTNYGYTF
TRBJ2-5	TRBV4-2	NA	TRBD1	TGTGCCAGCAGCCAAGCCACAGGGGAAGAGACCCAGTACTTC	CASSQATGEETQYF
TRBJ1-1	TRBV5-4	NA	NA	TGTGCCAGCAGCGTTGAAGCTTTCTTT	CASSVEAFF
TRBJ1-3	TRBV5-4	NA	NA	TGTGCCAGCAGCTTGGGGGGGCCGGGGTCCTCTGGAAACACCATATATTTT	CASSLGGPGSSGNTIYF
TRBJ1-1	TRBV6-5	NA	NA	TGTGCCAGCAGTCCCCGGACCGGGAACACTGAAGCTTTCTTT	CASSPRTGNTEAFF
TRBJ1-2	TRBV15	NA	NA	TGTGCCACCAGCAGCGGGGTAGGCTATGGCTACACCTTC	CATSSGVGYGYTF
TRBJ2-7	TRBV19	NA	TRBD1	TGTGCCAGTAGTAGTGGGACAGAGCTTTTGGGGGAGCAGTACTTC	CASSSGTELLGEQYF
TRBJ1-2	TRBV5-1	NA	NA	TGCGCCAGCAGCTCAGCAGACTTCTTAGATCCCACCTATGGCTACACCTTC	CASSSADFLDPTYGYTF
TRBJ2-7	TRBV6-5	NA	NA	TGTGCCAGCAGTACCAGCTACGAGCAGTACTTC	CASSTSYEQYF
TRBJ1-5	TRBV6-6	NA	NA	TGTGCCAGCAGTTGGGGACCGTTCCAGACCCAGCATTTT	CASSWGPFQTQHF
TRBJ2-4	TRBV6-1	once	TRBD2	TGTGCCAGCAGTGTGGGACTAGCGGGGGGGGAAAACATTCAGTACTTC	CASSVGLAGGENIQYF
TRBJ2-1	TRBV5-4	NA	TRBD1	TGTGCCAGCAGCCTAGGGACAGGGTGGAATGATGAGCAGTTCTTC	CASSLGTGWNDEQFF
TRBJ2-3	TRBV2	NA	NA	TGTGCCAGCACTAAAGAAGTGGCAGATACGCAGTATTTT	CASTKEVADTQYF
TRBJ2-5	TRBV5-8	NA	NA	TGTGCCAGCACCACCCGGGGACTGAAGGAGACCCAGTACTTC	CASTTRGLKETQYF
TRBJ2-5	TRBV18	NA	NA	TGTGCCAGCTCACCGGGGACCTACCGCCAAGAGACCCAGTACTTC	CASSPGTYRQETQYF
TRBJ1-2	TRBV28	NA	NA	TGTGCCAGCGGGCCCCGGGGCTACACCTTC	CASGPRGYTF
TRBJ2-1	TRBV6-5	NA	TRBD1	TGTGCCAGCAGTCCGGACAGGGGAAGAGGCAATGAGCAGTTCTTC	CASSPDRGRGNEQFF
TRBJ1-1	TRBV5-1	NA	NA	TGCGCCAGCAGGCCTGACATTTTGAACACTGAAGCTTTCTTT	CASRPDILNTEAFF
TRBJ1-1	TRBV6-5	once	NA	TGTGCCAGCAGTTACTCGAGGGGCGGGGGGTCAGCTTTCTTT	CASSYSRGGGSAFF
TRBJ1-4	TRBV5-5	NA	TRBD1	TGTGCCAGCAGCGCACCGGGACAGGGGAGTGAAAAACTGTTTTTT	CASSAPGQGSEKLFF